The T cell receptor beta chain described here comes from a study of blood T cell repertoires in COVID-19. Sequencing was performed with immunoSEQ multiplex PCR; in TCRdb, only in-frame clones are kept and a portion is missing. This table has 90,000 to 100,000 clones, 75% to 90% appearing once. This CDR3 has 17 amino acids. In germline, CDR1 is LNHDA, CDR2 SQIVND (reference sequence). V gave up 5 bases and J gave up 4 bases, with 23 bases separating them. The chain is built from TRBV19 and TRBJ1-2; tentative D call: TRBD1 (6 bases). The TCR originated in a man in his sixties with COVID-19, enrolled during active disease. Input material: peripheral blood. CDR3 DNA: TGTGCCAGTAGTCCAACCCGCCTCAGGGGAAGCGGCTATGGCTACACCTTC. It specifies CASSPTRLRGSGYGYTF.